These T cell receptor beta chains were read from a single sample in a study of T-cell reconstitution after alpha-beta-depleted transplantation in children. From the PCR reads, TCRdb called clonotypes with MiXCR, one entry per CDR3 protein. The data show more than 120,000 distinct CDR3 sequences, more than 8% seen once. The sample was PBMCs, mostly from graft donor cells, taken 180 days after TCRalphabeta/CD19-depleted stem cell transplant. Source of these receptors: a female patient aged 2 to 10 who had a stem cell transplant for congenital amegakaryocytic thrombocytopenia, so the T cells may come from the graft donor. Both conserved end residues are part of each CDR3. The size entry is marked missing in some rows and otherwise reads once, few, many or a size class.

size | J | V | CDR3
- | TRBJ1-1 | TRBV20-1 | CSANGDRGRREAFF
many | TRBJ2-1 | TRBV28 | CASTGSSYNEQFF
many | TRBJ2-1 | TRBV3-1 | CASSQRVTGGRNEQFF
few | TRBJ2-3 | TRBV12-3/TRBV12-4 | CASSFVGLAPDTQYF
many | TRBJ2-3 | TRBV12-3/TRBV12-4 | CASSPRTGLSTQYF
many | TRBJ1-4 | TRBV15 | CATSRDPYRGLPDEKLFF
many | TRBJ1-3 | TRBV20-1 | CSAGRTAGNTIYF
many | TRBJ2-7 | TRBV20-1 | CSAREKVGPYEQYF
- | TRBJ1-1 | TRBV6-2/TRBV6-3 | CASTYRTGRPPEAFF
few | TRBJ2-7 | TRBV20-1 | CSVRRDEQYF